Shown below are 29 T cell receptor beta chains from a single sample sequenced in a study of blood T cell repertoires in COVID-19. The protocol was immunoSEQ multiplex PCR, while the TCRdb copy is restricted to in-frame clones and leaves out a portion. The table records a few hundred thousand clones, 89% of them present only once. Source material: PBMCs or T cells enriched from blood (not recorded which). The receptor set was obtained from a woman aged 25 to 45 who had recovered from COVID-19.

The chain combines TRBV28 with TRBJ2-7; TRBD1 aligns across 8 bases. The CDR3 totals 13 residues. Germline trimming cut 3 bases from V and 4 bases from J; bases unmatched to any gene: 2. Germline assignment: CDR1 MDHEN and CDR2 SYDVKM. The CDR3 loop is CASSFRQGYEQYF. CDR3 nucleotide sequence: TGTGCCAGCAGTTTTCGACAGGGGTACGAGCAGTACTTC.

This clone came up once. CDR3 sequence reads: CASSTRDREPYEQYF. The CDR3 region has the DNA TGTGCCAGCAGTACCCGAGACAGGGAACCCTACGAGCAGTACTTC. J is TRBJ2-7 and V is TRBV6-5; the match to TRBD1 covers 7 bases. J was trimmed by 2 bases and V by 5 bases; bases with no gene match: 9. Germline lookup yields CDR1 MNHEY and CDR2 SVGAGI. This CDR3 is 15 amino acids long.

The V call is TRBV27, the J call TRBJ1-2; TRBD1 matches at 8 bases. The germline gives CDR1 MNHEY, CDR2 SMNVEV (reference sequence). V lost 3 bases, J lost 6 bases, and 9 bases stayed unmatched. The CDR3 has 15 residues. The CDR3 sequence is CASSFIPQGADGYTF. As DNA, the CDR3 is TGTGCCAGCAGTTTCATTCCTCAGGGGGCGGATGGCTACACCTTC.

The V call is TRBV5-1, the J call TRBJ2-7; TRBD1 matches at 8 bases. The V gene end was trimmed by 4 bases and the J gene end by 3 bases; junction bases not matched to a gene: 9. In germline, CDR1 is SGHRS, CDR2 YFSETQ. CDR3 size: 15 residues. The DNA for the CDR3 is TGCGCCAGCAGCCTTGGACAGGGTATGATCTACGAGCAGTACTTC. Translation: CASSLGQGMIYEQYF.

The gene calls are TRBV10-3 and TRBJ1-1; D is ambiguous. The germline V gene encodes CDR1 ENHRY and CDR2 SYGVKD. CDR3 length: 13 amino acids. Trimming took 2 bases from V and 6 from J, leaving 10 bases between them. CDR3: CAISEHIPAEAFF. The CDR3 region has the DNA TGTGCCATCAGTGAGCATATCCCAGCTGAAGCTTTCTTT.

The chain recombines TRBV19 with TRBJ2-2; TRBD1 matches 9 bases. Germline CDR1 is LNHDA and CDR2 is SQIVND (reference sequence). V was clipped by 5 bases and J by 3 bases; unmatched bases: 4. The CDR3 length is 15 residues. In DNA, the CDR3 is TGTGCCAGTAGTCCCGGGACAGGGTACACCGGGGAGCTGTTTTTT. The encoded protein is CASSPGTGYTGELFF.

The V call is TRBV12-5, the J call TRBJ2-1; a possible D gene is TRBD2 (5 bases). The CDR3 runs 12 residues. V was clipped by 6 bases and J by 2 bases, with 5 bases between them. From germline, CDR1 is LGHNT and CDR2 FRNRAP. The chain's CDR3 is CASGGTYNEQFF. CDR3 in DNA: TGTGCTAGTGGCGGGACCTACAATGAGCAGTTCTTC.

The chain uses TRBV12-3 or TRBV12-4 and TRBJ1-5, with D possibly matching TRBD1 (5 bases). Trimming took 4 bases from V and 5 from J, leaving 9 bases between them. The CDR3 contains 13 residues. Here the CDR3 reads CASSWGVDQPQHF. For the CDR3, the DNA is TGTGCCAGCAGTTGGGGGGTCGATCAGCCCCAGCATTTT.

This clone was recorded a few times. CDR3 in amino acids: CAWSVSSPLAGLAMEQYF. The CDR3, as DNA: TGTGCCTGGAGTGTAAGCTCCCCCCTAGCGGGATTGGCGATGGAGCAGTACTTC. This chain joins TRBV30 and TRBJ2-7, with 9 bases matching TRBD2. This CDR3 contains 18 residues. Germline trimming cut 0 bases from V and 7 bases from J; bases unmatched to any gene: 19. Looked up from germline, CDR1 is GTSNPN and CDR2 is SVGIG (reference sequence).

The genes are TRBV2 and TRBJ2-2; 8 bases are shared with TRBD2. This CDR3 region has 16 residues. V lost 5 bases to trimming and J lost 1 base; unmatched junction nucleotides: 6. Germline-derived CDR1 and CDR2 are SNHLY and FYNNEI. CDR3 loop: CASSLNSGVNTGELFF. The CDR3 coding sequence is TGTGCCAGCAGTTTAAATAGCGGGGTGAACACCGGGGAGCTGTTTTTT. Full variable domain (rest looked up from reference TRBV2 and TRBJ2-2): EPEVTQTPSHQVTQMGQEVILRCVPISNHLYFYWYRQILGQKVEFLVSFYNNEISEKSEIFDDQFSVERPDGSNFTLKIRSTKLEDSAMYFCASSLNSGVNTGELFFGEGSRLTVL.

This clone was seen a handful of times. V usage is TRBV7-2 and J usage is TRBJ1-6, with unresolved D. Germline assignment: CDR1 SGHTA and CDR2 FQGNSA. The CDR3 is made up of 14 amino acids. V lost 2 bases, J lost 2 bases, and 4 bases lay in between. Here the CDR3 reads CASSLTAYNSPLHF. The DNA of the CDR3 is TGTGCCAGCAGCTTAACTGCCTATAATTCACCCCTCCACTTT. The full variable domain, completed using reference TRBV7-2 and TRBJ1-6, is GAGVSQSPSNKVTEKGKDVELRCDPISGHTALYWYRQSLGQGLEFLIYFQGNSAPDKSGLPSDRFSAERTGGSVSTLTIQRTQQEDSAVYLCASSLTAYNSPLHFGNGTRLTVT.

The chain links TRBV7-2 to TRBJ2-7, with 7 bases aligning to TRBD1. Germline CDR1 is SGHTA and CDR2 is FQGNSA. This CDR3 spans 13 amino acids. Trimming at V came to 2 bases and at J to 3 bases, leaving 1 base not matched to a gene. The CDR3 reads CASSLWDSYEQYF. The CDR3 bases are TGTGCCAGCAGCTTATGGGACAGCTACGAGCAGTACTTC.

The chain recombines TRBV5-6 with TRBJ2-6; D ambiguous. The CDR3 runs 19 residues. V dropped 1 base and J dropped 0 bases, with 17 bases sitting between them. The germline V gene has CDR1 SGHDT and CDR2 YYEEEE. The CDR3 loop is CASSLLNTEATSGANVLTF. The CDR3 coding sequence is TGTGCCAGCAGCTTGTTGAATACAGAAGCCACCTCTGGGGCCAACGTCCTGACTTTC.

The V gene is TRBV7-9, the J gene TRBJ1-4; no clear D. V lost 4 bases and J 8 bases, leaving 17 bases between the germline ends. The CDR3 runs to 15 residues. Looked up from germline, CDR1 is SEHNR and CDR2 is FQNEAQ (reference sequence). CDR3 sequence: CASSSPGYRREKLFF. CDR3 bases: TGTGCCAGCAGCTCTCCGGGATACCGTCGAGAAAAACTGTTTTTT.

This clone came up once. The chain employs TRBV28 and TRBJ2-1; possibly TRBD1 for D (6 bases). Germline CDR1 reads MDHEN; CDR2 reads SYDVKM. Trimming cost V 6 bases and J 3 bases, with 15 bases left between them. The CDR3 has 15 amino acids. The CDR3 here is CASSSQDSLYNEQFF. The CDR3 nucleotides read TGTGCCAGCAGCTCCCAGGACAGTCTCTACAATGAGCAGTTCTTC.

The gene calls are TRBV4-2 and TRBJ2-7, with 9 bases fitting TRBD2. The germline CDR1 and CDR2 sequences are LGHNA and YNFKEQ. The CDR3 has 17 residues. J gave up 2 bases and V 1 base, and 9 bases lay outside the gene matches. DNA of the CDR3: TGTGCCAGCAGCCAAGTTACCGTAGCGGGGGTCCCCTACGAGCAGTACTTC. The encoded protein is CASSQVTVAGVPYEQYF.

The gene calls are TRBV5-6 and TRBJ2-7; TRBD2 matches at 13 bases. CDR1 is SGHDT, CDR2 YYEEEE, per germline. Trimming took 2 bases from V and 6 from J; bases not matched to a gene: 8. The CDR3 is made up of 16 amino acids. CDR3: CASSFGLAGAGGEQYF. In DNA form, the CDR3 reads TGTGCCAGCAGCTTCGGACTAGCGGGAGCAGGTGGCGAGCAGTACTTC.

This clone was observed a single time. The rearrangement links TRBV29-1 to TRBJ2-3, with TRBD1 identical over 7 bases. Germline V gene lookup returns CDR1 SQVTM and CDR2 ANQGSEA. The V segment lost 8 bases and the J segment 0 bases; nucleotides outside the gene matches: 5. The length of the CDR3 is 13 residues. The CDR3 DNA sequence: TGCAGCCCGACAGGGCATAGCACAGATACGCAGTATTTT. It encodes CSPTGHSTDTQYF.

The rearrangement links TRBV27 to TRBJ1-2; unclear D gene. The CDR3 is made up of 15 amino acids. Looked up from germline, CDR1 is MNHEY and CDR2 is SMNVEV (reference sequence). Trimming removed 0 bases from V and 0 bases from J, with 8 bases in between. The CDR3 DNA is TGTGCCAGCAGTTTATCAGTAGATTCTAACTATGGCTACACCTTC. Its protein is CASSLSVDSNYGYTF.

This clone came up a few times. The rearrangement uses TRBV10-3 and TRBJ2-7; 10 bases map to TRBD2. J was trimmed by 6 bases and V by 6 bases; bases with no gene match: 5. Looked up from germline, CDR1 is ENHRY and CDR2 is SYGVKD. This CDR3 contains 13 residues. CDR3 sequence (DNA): TGTGCCATCAGACTAGCGGGAAGCTTCGAGCAGTACTTC. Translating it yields CAIRLAGSFEQYF.

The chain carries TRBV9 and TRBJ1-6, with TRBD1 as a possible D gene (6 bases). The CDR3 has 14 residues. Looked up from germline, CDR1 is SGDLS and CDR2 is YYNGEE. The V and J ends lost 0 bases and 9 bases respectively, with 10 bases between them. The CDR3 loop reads CASSVGGHGSPLHF. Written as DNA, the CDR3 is TGTGCCAGCAGCGTAGGGGGGCATGGTTCACCCCTCCACTTT.

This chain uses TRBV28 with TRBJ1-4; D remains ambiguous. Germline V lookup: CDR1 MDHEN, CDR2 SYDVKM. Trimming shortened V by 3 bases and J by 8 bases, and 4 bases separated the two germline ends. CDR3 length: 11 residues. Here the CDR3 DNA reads TGTGCCAGCAGTTTCTTCGAAAAACTGTTTTTT. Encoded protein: CASSFFEKLFF.

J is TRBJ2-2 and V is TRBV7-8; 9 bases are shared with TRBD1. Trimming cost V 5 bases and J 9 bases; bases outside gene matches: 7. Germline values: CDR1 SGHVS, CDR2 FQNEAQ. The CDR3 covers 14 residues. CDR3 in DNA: TGTGCCAGCAGCCACAGGGGGCCGAGACGGGAGCTGTTTTTT. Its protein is CASSHRGPRRELFF.

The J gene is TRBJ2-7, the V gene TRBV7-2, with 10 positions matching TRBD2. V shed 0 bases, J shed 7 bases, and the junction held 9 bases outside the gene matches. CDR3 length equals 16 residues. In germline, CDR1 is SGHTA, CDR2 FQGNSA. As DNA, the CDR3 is TGTGCCAGCAGCTTAGCGGTCCTAGCGGGAGCTGGAGAGCAGTACTTC. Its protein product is CASSLAVLAGAGEQYF.

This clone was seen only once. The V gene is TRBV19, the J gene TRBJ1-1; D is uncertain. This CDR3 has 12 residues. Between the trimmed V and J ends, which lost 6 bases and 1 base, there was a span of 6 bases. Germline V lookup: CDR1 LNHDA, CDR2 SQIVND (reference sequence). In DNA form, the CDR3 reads TGTGCCAGTAGGGCTCCGAACACTGAAGCTTTCTTT. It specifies CASRAPNTEAFF. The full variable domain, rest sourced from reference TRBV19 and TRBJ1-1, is DGGITQSPKYLFRKEGQNVTLSCEQNLNHDAMYWYRQDPGQGLRLIYYSQIVNDFQKGDIAEGYSVSREKKESFPLTVTSAQKNPTAFYLCASRAPNTEAFFGQGTRLTVV.

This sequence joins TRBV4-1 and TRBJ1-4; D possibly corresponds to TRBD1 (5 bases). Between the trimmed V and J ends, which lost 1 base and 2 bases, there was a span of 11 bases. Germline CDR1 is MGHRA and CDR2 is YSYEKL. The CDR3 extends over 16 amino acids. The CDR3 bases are TGCGCCAGCAGCCAAGGACAGACCTTGACTAATGAAAAACTGTTTTTT. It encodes CASSQGQTLTNEKLFF.

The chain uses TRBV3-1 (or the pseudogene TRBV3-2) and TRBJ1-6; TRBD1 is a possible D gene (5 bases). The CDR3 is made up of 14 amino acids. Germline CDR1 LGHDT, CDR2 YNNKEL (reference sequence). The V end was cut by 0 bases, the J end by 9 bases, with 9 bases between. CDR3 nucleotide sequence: TGTGCCAGCAGCCAAGATTGGGGGGGTTCACCCCTCCACTTT. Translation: CASSQDWGGSPLHF.

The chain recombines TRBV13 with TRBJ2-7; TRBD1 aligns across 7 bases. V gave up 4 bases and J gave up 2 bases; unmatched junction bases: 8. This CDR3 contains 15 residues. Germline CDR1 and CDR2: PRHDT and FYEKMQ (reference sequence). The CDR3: CASSSRTGSPYEQYF. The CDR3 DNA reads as TGTGCCAGCAGCTCAAGGACAGGTTCTCCCTACGAGCAGTACTTC.

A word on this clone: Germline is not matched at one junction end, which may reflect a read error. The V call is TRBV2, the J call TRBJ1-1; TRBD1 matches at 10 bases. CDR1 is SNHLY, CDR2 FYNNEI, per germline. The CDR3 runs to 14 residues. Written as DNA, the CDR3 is TGTGCCAGCAGGGAAGACAGGGGGCGGTCTGAAGCTTTCTTT. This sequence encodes CASREDRGRSEAFF.